The next 9 T cell receptor beta chains were all read from a single sample in a study of CD8+CD57+ T cells in acquired aplastic anemia. It was patients with CD8+CD57+ cell expansion by flow cytometry who were chosen for sequencing. Profiles of TCR beta VDJ and CDR3 were generated from a genomic DNA template. Via MiXCR, TCRdb re-called the reads, giving one row per CDR3 protein. This sample carries 400,000 to 600,000 distinct CDR3 sequences, around 30% of them seen once, and the ten largest clones take 0.82%. Specimen: sorted CD4+, CD8+, or CD8+CD57+ T cells (not recorded which) from PBMCs. All receptors come from a human donor with aplastic anemia.

The genes are TRBV20-1 and TRBJ2-5; tentative D call: TRBD2 (5 bases). The CDR3 contains 14 residues. V lost 6 bases, J lost 4 bases, and 18 bases lay in between. Germline CDR1 is DFQATT and CDR2 is SNEGSKA (reference sequence). CDR3 loop: CSATRGSPGETQYF. For the CDR3, the DNA is TGCAGTGCCACAAGAGGGAGCCCCGGAGAGACCCAGTACTTC.

Concerning this clonotype itself: This may arise from a read error, as a much more abundant clone is one base away. The V and J genes are TRBV24-1 and TRBJ2-1; TRBD2 agrees at 12 bases. CDR1 and CDR2 from the germline V gene are KGHDR and SFDVKD. The CDR3 extends over 15 amino acids. The CDR3 sequence is CATSDPSGGAHEQLF. CDR3 bases: TGTGCCACCAGTGATCCTAGCGGGGGGGCTCATGAGCAGCTCTTC.

This clonotype was seen a handful of times. This chain links TRBV7-6 with TRBJ2-7, with D perhaps being TRBD1 or TRBD2 (8 bases each). Per the germline V gene, CDR1 is SGHVS and CDR2 is FNYEAQ. The CDR3 has 17 amino acids. V shed 5 bases and J shed 3 bases, with 23 bases lying between them. The CDR3 region is CASSPISRGDRNYEQYF. The CDR3 bases are TGTGCCAGCAGCCCGATTTCGCGGGGGGACAGGAACTACGAGCAGTACTTC.

The V call is TRBV7-9, the J call TRBJ2-5; D not resolved. V lost 8 bases, J lost 5 bases, and 12 bases lay in between. CDR1 SEHNR and CDR2 FQNEAQ come from the germline V gene (reference sequence). The CDR3 covers 12 residues. The chain's CDR3 is CASVSARETQYF. CDR3 nucleotide sequence: TGTGCCAGCGTTTCGGCGAGGGAGACCCAGTACTTC.

This clonotype came up many times. This chain connects TRBV20-1 to TRBJ1-1; D gene uncertain. This CDR3 spans 11 amino acids. From germline, CDR1 is DFQATT and CDR2 SNEGSKA (reference sequence). V was clipped by 4 bases and J by 5 bases, with 8 bases between them. For the CDR3, the DNA is TGCAGTGCTAACGGGGTAACTGAAGCTTTCTTT. It yields the protein CSANGVTEAFF.

This chain connects TRBV9 to TRBJ2-3; no reliable D call. Trimming removed 0 bases from V and 1 base from J, with 6 bases in between. CDR1 SGDLS and CDR2 YYNGEE come from the germline V gene. The CDR3 has 14 amino acids. The CDR3 region is CASSVDRGTDTQYF. For the CDR3, the DNA is TGTGCCAGCAGCGTAGATCGGGGCACAGATACGCAGTATTTT.

This clonotype has just a few counts. This sequence joins TRBV2 and TRBJ2-5; no reliable D call. The germline gives CDR1 SNHLY, CDR2 FYNNEI. CDR3 length equals 15 residues. The V end was cut by 5 bases, the J end by 5 bases, with 18 bases between. CDR3 coding DNA: TGTGCCAGCAGTTACCGGCCGGTTGGGAAGGAGACCCAGTACTTC. Translated: CASSYRPVGKETQYF. The full variable domain, rest sourced from reference TRBV2 and TRBJ2-5, is EPEVTQTPSHQVTQMGQEVILRCVPISNHLYFYWYRQILGQKVEFLVSFYNNEISEKSEIFDDQFSVERPDGSNFTLKIRSTKLEDSAMYFCASSYRPVGKETQYFGPGTRLLVL.

This chain connects TRBV2 to TRBJ2-7; TRBD1 aligns across 8 bases. Trimming took 5 bases from V and 6 from J; bases not matched to a gene: 9. Germline V lookup: CDR1 SNHLY, CDR2 FYNNEI. This CDR3 has 14 residues. CDR3 nucleotide sequence: TGTGCCAGCAGTCCTCGGACAGGGATTGGCGAGCAGTACTTC. It specifies CASSPRTGIGEQYF. Using reference TRBV2 and TRBJ2-7 for the parts outside the CDR3, the full variable domain is EPEVTQTPSHQVTQMGQEVILRCVPISNHLYFYWYRQILGQKVEFLVSFYNNEISEKSEIFDDQFSVERPDGSNFTLKIRSTKLEDSAMYFCASSPRTGIGEQYFGPGTRLTVT.

V is TRBV29-1 and J is TRBJ2-7, with 7 nucleotides matching TRBD2. The trim removed 4 bases at V and 11 bases at J, leaving 11 bases unmatched. CDR3 length: 12 residues. The V gene's germline CDR1 is SQVTM and CDR2 ANQGSEA. In nucleotides, the CDR3 is TGCAGCGTTGTGAGCGGGACCTACGGTGAGTACTTC. It is translated as CSVVSGTYGEYF.